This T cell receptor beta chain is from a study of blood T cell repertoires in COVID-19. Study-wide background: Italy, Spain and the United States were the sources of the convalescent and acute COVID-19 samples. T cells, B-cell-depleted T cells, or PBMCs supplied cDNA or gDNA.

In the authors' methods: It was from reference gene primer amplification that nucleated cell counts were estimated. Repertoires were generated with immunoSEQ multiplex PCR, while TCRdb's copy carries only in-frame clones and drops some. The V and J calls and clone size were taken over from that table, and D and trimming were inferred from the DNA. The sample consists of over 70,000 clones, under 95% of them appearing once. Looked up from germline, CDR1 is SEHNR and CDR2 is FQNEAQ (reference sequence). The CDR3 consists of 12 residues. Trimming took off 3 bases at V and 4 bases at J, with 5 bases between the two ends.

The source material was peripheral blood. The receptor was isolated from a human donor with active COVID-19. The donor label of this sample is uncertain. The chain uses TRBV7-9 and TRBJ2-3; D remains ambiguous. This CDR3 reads CASSFGPDTQYF. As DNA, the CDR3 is TGTGCCAGCAGCTTCGGTCCAGATACGCAGTATTTT.